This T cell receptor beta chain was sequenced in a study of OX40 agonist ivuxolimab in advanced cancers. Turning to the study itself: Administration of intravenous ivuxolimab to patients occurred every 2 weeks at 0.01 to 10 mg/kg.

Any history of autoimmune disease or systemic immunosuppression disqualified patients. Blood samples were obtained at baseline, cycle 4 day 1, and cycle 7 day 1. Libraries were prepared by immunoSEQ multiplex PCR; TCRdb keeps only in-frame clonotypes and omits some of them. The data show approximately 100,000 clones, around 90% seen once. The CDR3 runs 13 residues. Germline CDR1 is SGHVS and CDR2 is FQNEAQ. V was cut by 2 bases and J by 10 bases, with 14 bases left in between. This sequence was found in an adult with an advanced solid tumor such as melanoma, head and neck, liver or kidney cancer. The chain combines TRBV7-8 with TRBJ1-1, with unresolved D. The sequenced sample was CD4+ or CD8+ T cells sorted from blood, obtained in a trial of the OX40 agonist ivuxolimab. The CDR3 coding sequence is TGTGCCAGCAGCTTAATGGGCGGCTCCGGAGCTTTCTTT. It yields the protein CASSLMGGSGAFF.